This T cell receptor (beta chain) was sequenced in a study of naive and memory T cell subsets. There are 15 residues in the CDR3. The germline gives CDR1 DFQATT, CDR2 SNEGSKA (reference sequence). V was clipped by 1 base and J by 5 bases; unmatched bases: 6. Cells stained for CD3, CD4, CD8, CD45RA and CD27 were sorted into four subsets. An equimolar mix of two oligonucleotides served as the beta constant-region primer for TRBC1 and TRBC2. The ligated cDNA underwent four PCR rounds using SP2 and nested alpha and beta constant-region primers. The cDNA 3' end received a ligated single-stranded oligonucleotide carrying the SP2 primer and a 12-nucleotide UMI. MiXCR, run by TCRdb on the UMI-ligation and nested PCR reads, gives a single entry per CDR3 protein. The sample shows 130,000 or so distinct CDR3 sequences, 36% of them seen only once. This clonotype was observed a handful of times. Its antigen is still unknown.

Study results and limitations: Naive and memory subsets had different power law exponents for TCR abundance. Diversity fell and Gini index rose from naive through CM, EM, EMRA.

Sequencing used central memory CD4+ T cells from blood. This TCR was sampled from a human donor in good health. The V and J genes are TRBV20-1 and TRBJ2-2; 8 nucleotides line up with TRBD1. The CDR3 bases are TGCAGTGCTAGAGCTTTCGGACAGGGAACCGGGGAGCTGTTTTTT. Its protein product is CSARAFGQGTGELFF.